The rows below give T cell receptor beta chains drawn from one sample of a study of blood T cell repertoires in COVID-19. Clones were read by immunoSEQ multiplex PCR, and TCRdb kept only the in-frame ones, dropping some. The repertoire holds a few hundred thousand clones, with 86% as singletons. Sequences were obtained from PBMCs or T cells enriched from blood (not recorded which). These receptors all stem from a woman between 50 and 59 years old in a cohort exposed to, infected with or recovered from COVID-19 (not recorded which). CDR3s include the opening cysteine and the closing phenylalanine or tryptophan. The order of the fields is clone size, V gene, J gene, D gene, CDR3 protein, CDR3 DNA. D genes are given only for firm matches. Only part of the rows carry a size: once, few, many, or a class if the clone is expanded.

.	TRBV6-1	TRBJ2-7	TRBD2	CASSEARTSGGYEQYF	TGTGCCAGCAGTGAAGCTAGGACTAGCGGGGGCTACGAGCAGTACTTC
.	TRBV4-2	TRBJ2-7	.	CASSHPPGAEQYF	TGTGCCAGCAGCCATCCTCCAGGGGCCGAGCAGTACTTC
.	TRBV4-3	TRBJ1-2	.	CASSQDPTDNYGYTF	TGCGCCAGCAGCCAAGATCCGACAGACAACTATGGCTACACCTTC
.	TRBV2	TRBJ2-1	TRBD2	CASSESGLAGNEQFF	TGTGCCAGCAGTGAAAGCGGACTAGCAGGTAATGAGCAGTTCTTC
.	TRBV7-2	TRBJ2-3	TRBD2	CASSPSGGARSTDTQYF	TGTGCCAGCAGCCCATCGGGGGGGGCTCGTTCCACAGATACGCAGTATTTT
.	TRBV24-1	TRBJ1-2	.	CATRDAGSNYGYTF	TGTGCCACCAGGGATGCGGGGTCGAACTATGGCTACACCTTC
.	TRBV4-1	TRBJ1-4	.	CASSQGTGPGTNEKLFF	TGCGCCAGCAGCCAAGGAACCGGGCCAGGGACTAATGAAAAACTGTTTTTT
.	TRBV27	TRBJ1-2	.	CASSSRRGANYGYTF	TGTGCCAGCAGTTCCCGTCGCGGGGCCAACTATGGCTACACCTTC
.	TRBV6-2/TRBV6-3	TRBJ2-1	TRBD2	CASSFSGGRRFF	TGTGCCAGCAGCTTTAGCGGGGGACGTCGGTTCTTC
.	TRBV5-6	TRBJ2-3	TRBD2	CASSLMASGDADTQYF	TGTGCCAGCAGCTTGATGGCTAGCGGGGATGCAGATACGCAGTATTTT
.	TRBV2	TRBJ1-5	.	CASSESGGQPQHF	TGTGCCAGCAGTGAGTCGGGAGGCCAGCCCCAGCATTTT
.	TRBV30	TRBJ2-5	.	CAGLHRVRETQYF	TGTGCCGGCCTGCACAGGGTGCGAGAGACCCAGTACTTC
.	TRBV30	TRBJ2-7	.	CAGSRGATYEQYF	TGTGCCGGGAGCCGGGGGGCTACCTACGAGCAGTACTTC
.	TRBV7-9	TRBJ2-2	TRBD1	CASSIPRDRGPGELFF	TGTGCCAGCAGCATACCCCGGGACAGGGGGCCCGGGGAGCTGTTTTTT
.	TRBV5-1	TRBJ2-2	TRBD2	CASSHLRTSGGANTGELFF	TGCGCCAGCAGCCACCTCAGGACTAGCGGGGGAGCGAACACCGGGGAGCTGTTTTTT
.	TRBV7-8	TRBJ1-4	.	CASSVRQSTNEKLFF	TGTGCCAGCAGCGTACGCCAGTCAACTAATGAAAAACTGTTTTTT
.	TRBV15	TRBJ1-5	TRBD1	CATSRDKTGGYQPQHF	TGTGCCACCAGCAGAGATAAAACAGGGGGATATCAGCCCCAGCATTTT
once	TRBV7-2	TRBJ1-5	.	CASSPTGSGQPQHF	TGTGCCAGCAGCCCTACAGGGTCGGGTCAGCCCCAGCATTTT
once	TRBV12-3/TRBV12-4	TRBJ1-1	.	CASSFGDTEAFF	TGTGCCAGCAGTTTCGGGGACACTGAAGCTTTCTTT
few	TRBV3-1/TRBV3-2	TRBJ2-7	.	CASSQGAGEQYF	TGTGCCAGCAGCCAGGGCGCGGGCGAGCAGTACTTC
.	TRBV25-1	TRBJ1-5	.	CASSSNSNQPQHF	TGTGCCAGCAGTTCCAATAGCAATCAGCCCCAGCATTTT
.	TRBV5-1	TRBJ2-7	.	CASSLDSVRRAYEQYF	TGCGCCAGCAGCTTGGATTCGGTCAGGCGGGCCTACGAGCAGTACTTC
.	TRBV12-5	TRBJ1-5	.	CASGLVGGGDQPQHF	TGTGCTAGTGGTTTGGTAGGGGGAGGGGATCAGCCCCAGCATTTT
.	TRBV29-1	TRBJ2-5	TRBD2	CSVRGSGGRGETQYF	TGCAGCGTTCGGGGTAGCGGGGGCCGGGGAGAGACCCAGTACTTC
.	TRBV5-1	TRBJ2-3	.	CASSISSDTQYF	TGCGCCAGCAGCATTAGCTCGGATACGCAGTATTTT
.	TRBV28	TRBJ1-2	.	CASIGDRGYTF	TGTGCCAGCATCGGGGATCGTGGCTACACCTTC